These 28 T cell receptor beta chains share one sample of origin, sequenced in a study of OX40 agonist ivuxolimab in advanced cancers. This table comes from immunoSEQ multiplex PCR, and its TCRdb copy is limited to in-frame clones, with some not included. The table has under 55,000 clones, over 85% seen once; the top ten hold almost 25%. The sequencing used CD4+ or CD8+ T cells sorted from blood, collected in a trial of the OX40 agonist ivuxolimab. The source is an adult with an advanced solid tumor such as melanoma, head and neck, liver or kidney cancer.

V usage is TRBV10-3 and J usage is TRBJ1-1; 10 bases match TRBD1. The V gene's germline CDR1 is ENHRY and CDR2 SYGVKD. The CDR3 contains 14 residues. Trimming removed 11 bases from V and 6 bases from J; junction bases left unmatched: 12. The CDR3 bases are TGTGCCTCGATCCCGGGACAGGGGCCCCCTGAAGCTTTCTTT. Amino acids: CASIPGQGPPEAFF.

This clone was recorded a few times. The rearrangement joins TRBV7-1 to TRBJ2-6, with a tentative D call TRBD1 (5 bases). TRBV7-1 is annotated as an ORF whose role is uncertain. Trimming took 8 bases from V and 5 from J, leaving 25 bases between them. The CDR3 sequence is 18 residues long. DNA of the CDR3: TGTGCCAGCGCTGGTGGTATCCGAGGACAAAGTCGGGCCAACGTCCTGACTTTC. Translated: CASAGGIRGQSRANVLTF.

The chain couples TRBV30 to TRBJ1-2, with TRBD1 matching 9 bases. Trimming cost V 2 bases and J 4 bases; bases outside gene matches: 11. The germline CDR1 and CDR2 sequences are GTSNPN and SVGIG (reference sequence). CDR3 size: 16 residues. CDR3 sequence reads: CAWSTFRDRALYGYTF. Here the CDR3 DNA reads TGTGCCTGGAGTACTTTCCGGGACAGGGCTCTCTATGGCTACACCTTC.

This clone was counted between two and nine times. The chain employs TRBV18 and TRBJ2-7; D is ambiguous. With 2 bases removed from V and 2 bases from J, the gap between germline ends came to 7 bases. The CDR3 extends over 13 amino acids. Germline-derived CDR1 and CDR2 are KGHSH and LQKENI. The CDR3 loop reads CASSPGRTYEQYF. CDR3 nucleotides: TGTGCCAGCTCACCAGGCAGAACCTACGAGCAGTACTTC.

The rearrangement uses TRBV28 and TRBJ2-7; D gene unclear. Per germline, CDR1 MDHEN and CDR2 SYDVKM. V was cut by 5 bases and J by 0 bases, with 8 bases left in between. The CDR3 spans 13 residues. This CDR3 is CASSIGLSYEQYF. CDR3 nucleotides: TGTGCCAGCAGTATAGGGCTCTCCTACGAGCAGTACTTC.

The chain has TRBV13 and TRBJ2-7; D not certain. V lost 5 bases and J lost 2, with 4 bases in between. Germline V gene lookup returns CDR1 PRHDT and CDR2 FYEKMQ (reference sequence). CDR3 size: 11 residues. CDR3 loop: CASSNTYEQYF. The DNA for the CDR3 is TGTGCCAGCAGCAATACCTACGAGCAGTACTTC. The variable domain in full, completed from reference TRBV13 and TRBJ2-7, reads AAGVIQSPRHLIKEKRETATLKCYPIPRHDTVYWYQQGPGQDPQFLISFYEKMQSDKGSIPDRFSAQQFSDYHSELNMSSLELGDSALYFCASSNTYEQYFGPGTRLTVT.

This clone occurred once. The V gene is TRBV27, the J gene TRBJ2-2, with 9 bases lining up with TRBD2. The length of the CDR3 is 14 residues. Germline CDR1 and CDR2: MNHEY and SMNVEV (reference sequence). The trim removed 4 bases at V and 5 bases at J, leaving 2 bases unmatched. Here the CDR3 reads CASSYLAGTGELFF. For the CDR3, the DNA is TGTGCCAGCAGTTATCTAGCGGGAACCGGGGAGCTGTTTTTT.

This chain links TRBV9 with TRBJ2-7, with D maybe TRBD2 (5 bases). V lost 2 bases and J 4 bases, leaving 16 bases between the germline ends. Germline V gene data show CDR1 as SGDLS and CDR2 as YYNGEE. CDR3 length: 15 amino acids. The CDR3 region has the DNA TGTGCCAGCAGCGTCAGCGGTCAGGTCGGGTACGAGCAGTACTTC. Translation gives CASSVSGQVGYEQYF.

V and J are TRBV4-3 and TRBJ2-7, with TRBD1 matching 8 bases. The junction had 10 bases not matched to a gene; V was cut back by 0 bases and J by 0 bases. Germline V lookup: CDR1 LGHNA, CDR2 YSLEER. CDR3 size: 18 residues. CDR3 loop: CASSQDRDGRGLSYEQYF. Written as DNA, the CDR3 is TGCGCCAGCAGCCAAGATAGAGATGGCAGGGGGCTCTCCTACGAGCAGTACTTC.

The chain is built from TRBV6-5 and TRBJ2-1; D might be TRBD1 or TRBD2, each matching 5 bases. Between the trimmed V and J ends, which lost 2 bases and 6 bases, there was a span of 14 bases. The CDR3 consists of 15 residues. Germline CDR1 is MNHEY and CDR2 is SVGAGI. The CDR3: CASSYRTRESNEQFF. For the CDR3, the DNA is TGTGCCAGCAGTTACAGGACCAGGGAGAGCAATGAGCAGTTCTTC.

This clone was recorded a few times. The genes are TRBV4-1 and TRBJ2-7; 10 bases are shared with TRBD1. The CDR3 length is 15 residues. Germline CDR1 and CDR2: MGHRA and YSYEKL. With V trimmed by 6 bases and J by 2 bases, 7 bases remained unmatched. The CDR3 loop reads CASSSSGTGAYEQYF. The CDR3, as DNA: TGCGCCAGCAGTTCCAGCGGGACAGGGGCCTACGAGCAGTACTTC.

This chain connects TRBV9 to TRBJ1-4; D not certain. Trimming cost V 3 bases and J 5 bases, with 11 bases left between them. Germline V gene data show CDR1 as SGDLS and CDR2 as YYNGEE. The CDR3 has 14 residues. Here the CDR3 DNA reads TGTGCCAGCAGCGCCCCGACACACAATGAAAAACTGTTTTTT. Translation gives CASSAPTHNEKLFF.

The chain is built from TRBV13 and TRBJ1-2, with 7 bases aligning to TRBD1. Germline V CDR1 and CDR2: PRHDT, FYEKMQ (reference sequence). V shed 5 bases and J 0 bases; nucleotides not matched to a gene: 9. This CDR3 region has 16 residues. DNA for the CDR3: TGTGCCAGCAGCAAGGGGGCGGGGAATACTAACTATGGCTACACCTTC. Its protein is CASSKGAGNTNYGYTF.

The chain joins TRBV2 to TRBJ2-1, with 8 bases matching TRBD1. The V and J ends lost 4 bases and 7 bases, in that order; junction bases with no gene match: 0. This CDR3 spans 12 amino acids. The germline V gene has CDR1 SNHLY and CDR2 FYNNEI. This chain's CDR3 is CASSGTGNEQFF. The DNA for the CDR3 is TGTGCCAGCAGTGGGACAGGGAATGAGCAGTTCTTC.

The CDR3 DNA follows: TGTGCCAGCAGCCTAGGTGGACTATACTACGAGCAGTACTTC. It translates to CASSLGGLYYEQYF. This sequence joins TRBV6-5 and TRBJ2-7, with D perhaps matching TRBD2 (6 bases). The germline gives CDR1 MNHEY, CDR2 SVGAGI. The length of the CDR3 is 14 residues. Deletions cut 6 bases from V and 3 bases from J, with 15 bases between.

This sequence joins TRBV4-1 and TRBJ2-7; 9 bases line up with TRBD1. The germline V gene encodes CDR1 MGHRA and CDR2 YSYEKL. This CDR3 spans 15 amino acids. V trimming: 5 bases; J trimming: 7 bases; junction bases outside the gene matches: 12. As DNA, the CDR3 is TGCGCCAGCAGCGGCCAGGGACAGGGAAGTGGGGAGCAGTACTTC. Protein: CASSGQGQGSGEQYF.

V usage is TRBV7-7 and J usage is TRBJ2-5, with TRBD1 as a possible D gene (5 bases). Germline assignment: CDR1 SSHAT and CDR2 FNYEAQ (reference sequence). Trimming left V 5 bases short and J 6 bases short, with 13 bases between. The CDR3 is made up of 13 amino acids. The CDR3 is CASSKGHEKTQYF. CDR3 coding DNA: TGTGCCAGCAGCAAAGGACATGAAAAGACCCAGTACTTC.

V gene TRBV29-1 combines with J gene TRBJ1-2, with 8 bases that match TRBD1. This CDR3 has 13 residues. V lost 7 bases and J lost 6; bases outside the gene matches: 10. CDR1 is SQVTM, CDR2 ANQGSEA, per germline. The CDR3 region is CSALTGVGDGYTF. CDR3 bases: TGCAGCGCACTGACAGGGGTCGGGGATGGCTACACCTTC. Combining the CDR3 with reference TRBV29-1 and TRBJ1-2 gives the whole variable domain SAVISQKPSRDICQRGTSLTIQCQVDSQVTMMFWYRQQPGQSLTLIATANQGSEATYESGFVIDKFPISRPNLTFSTLTVSNMSPEDSSIYLCSALTGVGDGYTFGSGTRLTVV.

This clone appeared a few times. The chain's CDR3 is CASSSGGTEAFF. CDR3 bases: TGTGCCAGCAGTTCAGGGGGCACTGAAGCTTTCTTT. The chain is built from TRBV7-3 and TRBJ1-1; 7 nucleotides align to TRBD1. V lost 6 bases to trimming and J lost 4 bases; unmatched junction nucleotides: 2. This CDR3 region has 12 residues. In germline, CDR1 is SGHTA, CDR2 FQGTGA.

V usage is TRBV27 and J usage is TRBJ2-7; 10 nucleotides align to TRBD1. CDR1 is MNHEY, CDR2 SMNVEV, per germline (reference sequence). The CDR3 contains 14 residues. V dropped 4 bases and J dropped 6; count of bases not matched to a gene: 6. In DNA, the CDR3 is TGTGCCAGCAGTTCGTTGACAGGGGGCGTCGAGCAGTACTTC. It translates to CASSSLTGGVEQYF.

The V call is TRBV4-3, the J call TRBJ2-5; D perhaps matches TRBD2 (5 bases). This CDR3 region has 15 residues. Germline V gene sequence: CDR1 LGHNA, CDR2 YSLEER. Trimming took off 6 bases at V and 4 bases at J, with 18 bases between the two ends. CDR3: CASRPSGNFGETQYF. The CDR3 bases are TGCGCCAGCAGACCCTCCGGGAATTTTGGAGAGACCCAGTACTTC.

V usage is TRBV9 and J usage is TRBJ1-6; TRBD1 is a possible D gene (5 bases). V lost 5 bases and J 7 bases, leaving 13 bases between the germline ends. The CDR3 sequence is 14 residues long. CDR1 and CDR2 from the germline V gene are SGDLS and YYNGEE. This CDR3 reads CASSSTGGNSPLHF. As DNA, the CDR3 is TGTGCCAGCAGTTCTACAGGTGGGAATTCACCCCTCCACTTT.

This clone has only one observation. This sample includes further DNA sequences coding for the same CDR3. V usage is TRBV27 and J usage is TRBJ1-1, with D possibly being TRBD1 (5 bases). Germline assignment: CDR1 MNHEY and CDR2 SMNVEV (reference sequence). The CDR3 extends over 13 amino acids. Between the trimmed V and J ends, which lost 2 bases and 1 base, there was a span of 5 bases. The CDR3 loop reads CASSLGGNTEAFF. CDR3 DNA sequence: TGTGCCAGCAGTTTAGGGGGGAACACTGAAGCTTTCTTT.

The genes are TRBV5-6 and TRBJ2-1; 10 nucleotides line up with TRBD2. The V segment lost 1 base and the J segment 4 bases; nucleotides outside the gene matches: 2. CDR3 length equals 15 residues. Germline V CDR1 and CDR2: SGHDT, YYEEEE. The CDR3 DNA is TGTGCCAGCAGCTTGACTAGCGGGGTTTACAATGAGCAGTTCTTC. Translation: CASSLTSGVYNEQFF.

This chain links TRBV14 with TRBJ2-4; D not resolved. Germline V gives CDR1 SGHDN, CDR2 FVKESK. The CDR3 runs to 13 residues. V was clipped by 1 base and J by 7 bases, with 8 bases between them. The CDR3 is CASSQVTENIQYF. The CDR3 DNA sequence: TGTGCCAGCAGCCAAGTGACGGAGAACATTCAGTACTTC.

The CDR3 sequence is CASSQGGGRTEAFF. The CDR3, as DNA: TGCGCCAGCAGCCAAGGAGGGGGGCGGACTGAAGCTTTCTTT. The V and J genes are TRBV4-1 and TRBJ1-1, with D possibly matching TRBD1 (6 bases). The V end lost 1 base, the J end lost 5 bases, and 11 bases lay between the germline ends. The CDR3 loop spans 14 amino acids. Germline V gene sequence: CDR1 MGHRA, CDR2 YSYEKL.

This clone was picked up a small number of times. This rearrangement joins TRBV29-1 to TRBJ2-1; 8 nucleotides agree with TRBD1. The V gene's germline CDR1 is SQVTM and CDR2 ANQGSEA. This CDR3 region has 14 residues. V was clipped by 7 bases and J by 7 bases; unmatched bases: 12. The CDR3 bases are TGCAGCGGAACGACAGGGGCCGGCACAAATGAGCAGTTCTTC. It is translated as CSGTTGAGTNEQFF.

V gene TRBV4-2 combines with J gene TRBJ2-7; maybe TRBD1 (6 bases). The CDR3 is 13 amino acids. Germline CDR1 and CDR2: LGHNA and YNFKEQ. Trimming pared 0 bases from V and 3 bases from J, leaving 6 bases between. CDR3 coding DNA: TGTGCCAGCAGCCAAGAGGACAGCTACGAGCAGTACTTC. Translated: CASSQEDSYEQYF.